This T cell receptor (beta chain) stems from a study of PD-1 blockade in classical Hodgkin lymphoma. Background on the study: Patients had nivolumab dosed at 3 mg/kg, delivered intravenously every 2 weeks. Notes on the study in general: Those starting nivolumab under 1 year post-ASCT were excluded.

Sequencing was performed with immunoSEQ multiplex PCR; in TCRdb, only in-frame clones are kept and a portion is missing. The table records almost 100,000 clones, about nine tenths of them present only once. Relapse was seen in all patients after autologous stem cell transplantation, and brentuximab vedotin exposure was variable. Best response was recorded as complete response, partial response or progressive disease. This clone appeared a single time. What it binds is not known. This CDR3 spans 17 amino acids. V lost 4 bases, J lost 0 bases, and 8 bases stayed unmatched. Germline CDR1 KGHSH, CDR2 LQKENI.

This receptor was obtained from a human donor with classical Hodgkin lymphoma. The input for sequencing was peripheral blood mononuclear cells (PBMCs), taken at baseline. The chain carries TRBV18 and TRBJ2-4, with 8 nucleotides matching TRBD2. CDR3 sequence reads: CASSLAGTPLAKNIQYF. The CDR3 nucleotides are TGTGCCAGCTCACTAGCGGGAACGCCCCTAGCCAAAAACATTCAGTACTTC.